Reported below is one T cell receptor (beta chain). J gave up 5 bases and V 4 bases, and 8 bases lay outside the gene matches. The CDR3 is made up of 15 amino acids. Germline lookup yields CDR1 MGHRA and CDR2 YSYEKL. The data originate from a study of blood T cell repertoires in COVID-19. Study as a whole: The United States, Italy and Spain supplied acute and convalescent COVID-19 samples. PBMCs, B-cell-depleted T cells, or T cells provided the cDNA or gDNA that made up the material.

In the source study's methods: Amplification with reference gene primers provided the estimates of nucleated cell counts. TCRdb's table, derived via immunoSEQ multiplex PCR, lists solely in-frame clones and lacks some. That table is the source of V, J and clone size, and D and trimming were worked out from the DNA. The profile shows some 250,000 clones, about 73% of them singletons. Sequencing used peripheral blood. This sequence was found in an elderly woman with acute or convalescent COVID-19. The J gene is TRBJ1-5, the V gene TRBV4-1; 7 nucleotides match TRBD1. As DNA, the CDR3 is TGCGCCAGCAGCCCAGCCGGAGGGGGCTATCAGCCCCAGCATTTT. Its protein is CASSPAGGGYQPQHF.